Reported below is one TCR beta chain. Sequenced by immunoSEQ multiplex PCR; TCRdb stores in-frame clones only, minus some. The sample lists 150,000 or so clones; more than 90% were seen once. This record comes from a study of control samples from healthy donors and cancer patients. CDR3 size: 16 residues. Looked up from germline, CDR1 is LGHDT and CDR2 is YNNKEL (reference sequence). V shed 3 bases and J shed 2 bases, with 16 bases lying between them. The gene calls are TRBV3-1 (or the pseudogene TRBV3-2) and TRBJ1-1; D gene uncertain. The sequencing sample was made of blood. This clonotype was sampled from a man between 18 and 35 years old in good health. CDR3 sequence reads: CASSHKITFSNTEAFF. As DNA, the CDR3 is TGTGCCAGCAGCCACAAGATTACCTTTAGTAACACTGAAGCTTTCTTT.